Listed below are T cell receptor beta chains from one sample, sequenced in a study of cytomegalovirus exposure and HLA in healthy donors. Assay used: immunoSEQ multiplex PCR; TCRdb lists only in-frame clones, some missing. Of tens of thousands of clones in the sample, roughly 63% were seen once. The specimen was PBMCs. The receptor source for this set is a woman aged 45 to 65 in good health and CMV-seropositive. Each CDR3 is given with its conserved first and last residue. Fields, in order: clone size, V gene, D gene, J gene, CDR3 DNA, CDR3 protein. The D gene is left open where the match is weak. Clone size is shown for a subset of rows, as once, few, many or a class of expanded clone.

clone_size: NA; v_call: TRBV18; d_call: NA; j_call: TRBJ1-1; cdr3_nt: TGTGCCAGCTCTAGGACGTCGGCCCAAACGGGGACTGAAGCTTTCTTT; cdr3_aa: CASSRTSAQTGTEAFF
clone_size: NA; v_call: TRBV5-4; d_call: TRBD1; j_call: TRBJ2-7; cdr3_nt: TGTGCCAGCAGCTTAGGACAGGGCCAAGCCTACGAGCAGTACTTC; cdr3_aa: CASSLGQGQAYEQYF
clone_size: once; v_call: TRBV9; d_call: TRBD1; j_call: TRBJ2-2; cdr3_nt: TGTGCCAGCAGCCTCCGGGACAGGGGTTTAGGGGAGCTGTTTTTT; cdr3_aa: CASSLRDRGLGELFF
clone_size: once; v_call: TRBV7-9; d_call: NA; j_call: TRBJ2-2; cdr3_nt: TGTGCCTGGGGGCGAGCGAACACCGGGGAGCTGTTTTTT; cdr3_aa: CAWGRANTGELFF
clone_size: NA; v_call: TRBV30; d_call: NA; j_call: TRBJ2-6; cdr3_nt: TGTGCCTGGAGTGTGTCGCGCCCCTCTGGGGCCAACGTCCTGACTTTC; cdr3_aa: CAWSVSRPSGANVLTF
clone_size: NA; v_call: TRBV5-1; d_call: NA; j_call: TRBJ2-1; cdr3_nt: TGCGCCAGCAGTGGGGGGGCAGAGCAGTTCTTC; cdr3_aa: CASSGGAEQFF
clone_size: few; v_call: TRBV10-2; d_call: TRBD2; j_call: TRBJ2-1; cdr3_nt: TGCGCCAGCAGTGTGTACCTAGCGGGGGGGAGCTCCTACAATGAGCAGTTCTTC; cdr3_aa: CASSVYLAGGSSYNEQFF
clone_size: few; v_call: TRBV6-5; d_call: TRBD2; j_call: TRBJ2-7; cdr3_nt: TGTGCCAGCAGTTCAAGCCTAGCGGGGGCCTACGAGCAGTACTTC; cdr3_aa: CASSSSLAGAYEQYF
clone_size: few; v_call: TRBV6-5; d_call: TRBD1; j_call: TRBJ1-1; cdr3_nt: TGTGCCAGCAGTAAAAAGACAGGGGTGATCACTGAAGCTTTCTTT; cdr3_aa: CASSKKTGVITEAFF
clone_size: NA; v_call: TRBV7-9; d_call: NA; j_call: TRBJ2-1; cdr3_nt: TGTGCCAGCAGCTCCCTTTGGGACTTCCATGAGCAGTTCTTC; cdr3_aa: CASSSLWDFHEQFF
clone_size: few; v_call: TRBV6-6; d_call: NA; j_call: TRBJ2-1; cdr3_nt: TGTGCCAGCAGTTACTCGATTTCGAGCTCCTACAATGAGCAGTTCTTC; cdr3_aa: CASSYSISSSYNEQFF
clone_size: NA; v_call: TRBV11-2; d_call: NA; j_call: TRBJ2-1; cdr3_nt: TGTGCCAGCAGCCAGCTAGGTAATGAGCAGTTCTTC; cdr3_aa: CASSQLGNEQFF
clone_size: few; v_call: TRBV18; d_call: TRBD1; j_call: TRBJ2-2; cdr3_nt: TGTGCCAGCTCACCAATTGAGGGGGCTTCCGGGGAGCTGTTTTTT; cdr3_aa: CASSPIEGASGELFF
clone_size: NA; v_call: TRBV30; d_call: NA; j_call: TRBJ2-7; cdr3_nt: TGTGCCTGGAGTGTAAGGCAGGAGGTGTACGAGCAGTACTTC; cdr3_aa: CAWSVRQEVYEQYF
clone_size: NA; v_call: TRBV7-2; d_call: NA; j_call: TRBJ1-5; cdr3_nt: TGTGCCAGCAGCTTAGTTGGAGGGGATCGGGGCAATCAGCCCCAGCATTTT; cdr3_aa: CASSLVGGDRGNQPQHF
clone_size: NA; v_call: TRBV4-3; d_call: TRBD1; j_call: TRBJ1-3; cdr3_nt: TGCGCCAGCAGCGGAGGGACAGGGTCGGGAAACACCATATATTTT; cdr3_aa: CASSGGTGSGNTIYF
clone_size: few; v_call: TRBV7-9; d_call: NA; j_call: TRBJ2-5; cdr3_nt: TGTGCCAGCGACGGCGGGGCTGACCCCTCAAGGACCCAGTACTTC; cdr3_aa: CASDGGADPSRTQYF
clone_size: NA; v_call: TRBV25-1; d_call: NA; j_call: TRBJ1-5; cdr3_nt: TGTGCCAGCAGTGAAAACGGGTATAGCAATCAGCCCCAGCATTTT; cdr3_aa: CASSENGYSNQPQHF
clone_size: NA; v_call: TRBV7-9; d_call: TRBD1; j_call: TRBJ1-5; cdr3_nt: TGTGCCAGCAGCCAAGGGACAGGATGGGAGCAGCCCCAGCATTTT; cdr3_aa: CASSQGTGWEQPQHF
clone_size: NA; v_call: TRBV6-1; d_call: TRBD1; j_call: TRBJ2-7; cdr3_nt: TGTGCCAGCACCGAACAGGGGTCCCACGAGCAGTACTTC; cdr3_aa: CASTEQGSHEQYF
clone_size: many; v_call: TRBV9; d_call: NA; j_call: TRBJ1-5; cdr3_nt: TGTGCCAGCAGCACTGGGAGGGAGCCCAATCAGCCCCAGCATTTT; cdr3_aa: CASSTGREPNQPQHF
clone_size: NA; v_call: TRBV10-1; d_call: NA; j_call: TRBJ2-2; cdr3_nt: TGCGCCAGCAGTCCTACAGTCACCGGGGAGCTGTTTTTT; cdr3_aa: CASSPTVTGELFF
clone_size: NA; v_call: TRBV12-5; d_call: TRBD1; j_call: TRBJ1-1; cdr3_nt: TGTGCCACATGCTTTAATGTCAGGGGGCAAGGCACTGAAGCTTTCTTT; cdr3_aa: CATCFNVRGQGTEAFF
clone_size: once; v_call: TRBV28; d_call: NA; j_call: TRBJ2-1; cdr3_nt: TGTGCCAGCAGCCTCGCTATAGAAGGAGACAATGAGCAGTTCTTC; cdr3_aa: CASSLAIEGDNEQFF
clone_size: NA; v_call: TRBV9; d_call: NA; j_call: TRBJ1-1; cdr3_nt: TGTGCCAGCAGCGTAGGACCAGGTCCGAACACTGAAGCTTTCTTT; cdr3_aa: CASSVGPGPNTEAFF
clone_size: few; v_call: TRBV2; d_call: TRBD2; j_call: TRBJ2-1; cdr3_nt: TGTGCCAGCAGTGAGAGCGGGGGGGAGCAGTTCTTC; cdr3_aa: CASSESGGEQFF
clone_size: NA; v_call: TRBV6-5; d_call: NA; j_call: TRBJ1-1; cdr3_nt: TGTGCCAGCAGCTTCTCCTCTGAAGCTTTCTTT; cdr3_aa: CASSFSSEAFF
clone_size: few; v_call: TRBV5-1; d_call: TRBD1; j_call: TRBJ2-3; cdr3_nt: TGCGCCAGCAGCCTTGGGACAGGGAAAGATACGCAGTATTTT; cdr3_aa: CASSLGTGKDTQYF
clone_size: NA; v_call: TRBV28; d_call: NA; j_call: TRBJ1-1; cdr3_nt: TGTGCCAGCAGCCCTTATAAGAACACTGAAGCTTTCTTT; cdr3_aa: CASSPYKNTEAFF
clone_size: NA; v_call: TRBV19; d_call: TRBD1; j_call: TRBJ1-5; cdr3_nt: TGTGCCAGTAGTATTGAGTGGACAGGCCTCAATCAGCCCCAGCATTTT; cdr3_aa: CASSIEWTGLNQPQHF
clone_size: NA; v_call: TRBV27; d_call: NA; j_call: TRBJ1-1; cdr3_nt: TGTGCCAGCAGCCAGGTGACAGGATTGCACACTGAAGCTTTCTTT; cdr3_aa: CASSQVTGLHTEAFF
clone_size: once; v_call: TRBV18; d_call: TRBD1; j_call: TRBJ1-5; cdr3_nt: TGTGCCAGCTCACCGGGGCAGGGGGCCTTCAATCAGCCCCAGCATTTT; cdr3_aa: CASSPGQGAFNQPQHF
clone_size: NA; v_call: TRBV6-5; d_call: NA; j_call: TRBJ2-2; cdr3_nt: TGTGCCAGCAGTTACGCCGGGACTCTGAACACCGGGGAGCTGTTTTTT; cdr3_aa: CASSYAGTLNTGELFF